This T cell receptor (beta chain) was profiled in a study of blood T cell repertoires in COVID-19. Whole-study context: Acute and convalescent COVID-19 samples came from the United States, Italy and Spain. In each case, the material was cDNA or gDNA derived from T cells, B-cell-depleted T cells, or PBMCs.

Original processing notes: Reference gene primer amplification gave nucleated cell count estimates. Some clones are missing from TCRdb's copy, which holds only in-frame ones; the method was immunoSEQ multiplex PCR. Clonal size and the V and J genes are those of that table, whereas D and trimming came from the DNA. The table records roughly 95,000 clones, roughly four fifths of them present only once. This clone was picked up a small number of times. The sequenced sample was peripheral blood. The source of this sequence is a human donor in a cohort sampled during active COVID-19.

CDR3 amino acids: CASSGFSGRAIRGEQYF. The CDR3 region has the DNA TGTGCCAGCAGTGGGTTTAGCGGGAGGGCCATTCGGGGCGAGCAGTACTTC. The chain carries TRBV25-1 and TRBJ2-7, with 11 bases identical to TRBD2. The CDR3 has 17 residues. V was pared by 4 bases and J by 6 bases, with 14 bases of the junction left unmatched. Germline V gene sequence: CDR1 MGHDK, CDR2 SYGVNS.